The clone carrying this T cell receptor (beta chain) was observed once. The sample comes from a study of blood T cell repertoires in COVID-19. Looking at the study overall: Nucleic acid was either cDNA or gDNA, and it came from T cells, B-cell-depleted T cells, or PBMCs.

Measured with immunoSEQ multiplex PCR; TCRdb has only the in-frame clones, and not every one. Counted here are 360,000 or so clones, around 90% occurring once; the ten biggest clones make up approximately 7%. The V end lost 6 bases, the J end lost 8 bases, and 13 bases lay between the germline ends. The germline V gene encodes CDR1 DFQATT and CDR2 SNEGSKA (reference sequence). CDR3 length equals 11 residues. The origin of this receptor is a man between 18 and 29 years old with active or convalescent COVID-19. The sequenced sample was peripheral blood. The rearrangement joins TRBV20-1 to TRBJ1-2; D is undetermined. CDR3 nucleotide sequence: TGCAGTGCATTGGCGGGAGAGGGCTACACCTTC. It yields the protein CSALAGEGYTF.